One and the same sample provided the 7 T cell receptor beta chains below, sequenced in a study of blood T cell repertoires in COVID-19. The data were produced by immunoSEQ multiplex PCR, yet TCRdb's version contains in-frame clones alone and is incomplete. The table has about 360,000 clones, 86% seen once. Material for sequencing was peripheral blood. These receptors originate from a woman aged 55-70 years with COVID-19, enrolled during active disease.

This clone appeared a single time. The rearrangement uses TRBV12-3 or TRBV12-4 and TRBJ1-4; the D gene is possibly TRBD1 (6 bases). Between the trimmed V and J ends, which lost 5 bases and 8 bases, there was a span of 12 bases. This CDR3 has 13 amino acids. The CDR3 DNA reads TGTGCCAGCAGTCAGGGGCTCAGAGAAAAACTGTTTTTT. It specifies CASSQGLREKLFF.

The V and J genes are TRBV10-3 and TRBJ1-3; tentatively, D is TRBD1 (6 bases). CDR3 length equals 15 residues. The germline V gene has CDR1 ENHRY and CDR2 SYGVKD. Trimming pared 6 bases from V and 2 bases from J, leaving 14 bases between. This CDR3 reads CAIRGQGLPGNTIYF. In DNA, the CDR3 is TGTGCCATCAGAGGCCAGGGGCTGCCTGGAAACACCATATATTTT.

This clone was found a few times. The chain recombines TRBV4-1 with TRBJ1-3, with unresolved D. In germline, CDR1 is MGHRA, CDR2 YSYEKL. There are 17 residues in the CDR3. The V end lost 1 base, the J end lost 0 bases, and 13 bases lay between the germline ends. The CDR3 nucleotides read TGCGCCAGCAGCCAAGTCCCCCGGTCGAGCTCTGGAAACACCATATATTTT. Translated: CASSQVPRSSSGNTIYF.

This rearrangement joins TRBV5-5 to TRBJ2-1, with 7 bases identical to TRBD1. CDR3 length: 16 amino acids. Germline V gives CDR1 SGHKS, CDR2 YYEKEE (reference sequence). V shed 0 bases, J shed 3 bases, and the junction held 6 bases outside the gene matches. Here the CDR3 reads CASSLVRDRRYNEQFF. The CDR3 nucleotides read TGTGCCAGCAGCTTGGTTAGGGACAGACGCTACAATGAGCAGTTCTTC.

This chain links TRBV2 with TRBJ1-1; D might be TRBD1 (6 bases). CDR3 length: 13 residues. CDR1 and CDR2 (germline): SNHLY, FYNNEI. V gave up 6 bases and J gave up 4 bases, with 12 bases separating them. In nucleotides, the CDR3 is TGTGCCAGCAGGAGGACAGCTAGCACTGAAGCTTTCTTT. As protein: CASRRTASTEAFF. Based on the CDR3 plus reference TRBV2 and TRBJ1-1, the full variable domain is EPEVTQTPSHQVTQMGQEVILRCVPISNHLYFYWYRQILGQKVEFLVSFYNNEISEKSEIFDDQFSVERPDGSNFTLKIRSTKLEDSAMYFCASRRTASTEAFFGQGTRLTVV.

The chain couples TRBV11-3 to TRBJ2-2; 10 bases are shared with TRBD2. This CDR3 region has 19 residues. The V gene's germline CDR1 is SGHNT and CDR2 YENEEA. Germline trimming cut 3 bases from V and 9 bases from J; bases unmatched to any gene: 19. The CDR3 loop reads CASSFWSLVRAGGPRELFF. The CDR3, as DNA: TGTGCCAGCAGCTTTTGGTCGCTTGTCCGAGCGGGGGGGCCGAGGGAGCTGTTTTTT. The entire variable domain, with the rest obtained from reference TRBV11-3 and TRBJ2-2, is as follows: EAGVVQSPRYKIIEKKQPVAFWCNPISGHNTLYWYLQNLGQGPELLIRYENEEAVDDSQLPKDRFSAERLKGVDSTLKIQPAELGDSAVYLCASSFWSLVRAGGPRELFFGEGSRLTVL.

This clone was seen just once. This chain uses TRBV7-3 with TRBJ2-2; 8 positions match TRBD1. With V trimmed by 5 bases and J by 1 base, 3 bases remained unmatched. Per germline, CDR1 SGHTA and CDR2 FQGTGA. The CDR3 is made up of 15 amino acids. The CDR3 region has the DNA TGTGCCAGCAGCCCACAGGGGGGGAACACCGGGGAGCTGTTTTTT. Amino acids: CASSPQGGNTGELFF.